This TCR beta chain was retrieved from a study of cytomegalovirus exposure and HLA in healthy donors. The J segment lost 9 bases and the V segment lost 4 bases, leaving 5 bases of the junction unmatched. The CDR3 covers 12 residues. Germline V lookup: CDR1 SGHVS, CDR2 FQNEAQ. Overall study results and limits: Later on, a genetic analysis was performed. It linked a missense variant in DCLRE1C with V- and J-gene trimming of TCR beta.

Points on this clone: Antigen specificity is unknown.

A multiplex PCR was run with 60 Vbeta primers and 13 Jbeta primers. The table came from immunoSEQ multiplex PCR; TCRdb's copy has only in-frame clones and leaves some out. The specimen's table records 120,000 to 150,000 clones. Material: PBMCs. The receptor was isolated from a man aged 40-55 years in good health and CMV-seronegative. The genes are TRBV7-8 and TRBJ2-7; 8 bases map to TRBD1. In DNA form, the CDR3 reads TGTGCCAGCAGCTGGCCCCAGGGGGCGCAGTACTTC. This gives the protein CASSWPQGAQYF.